This record covers a single T cell receptor (beta chain). Its cognate antigen has yet to be identified. The germline gene is not matched at one end of the junction; a read error may be the cause. This sample is part of a study of CD8 T cells in Susac syndrome (dated by TCRdb to about 2019). Broadly, across the study: The study used repertoire sequencing to test whether antigen drove CD8+ T cell activation and differentiation in Susac syndrome.

High-throughput TCR beta sequencing profiled peripheral blood CD8+ and CD4+ T cells from healthy donors, Susac syndrome patients and multiple sclerosis patients. Healthy donors were age- and sex-matched controls. CD8+ TEMRA cells were enriched by FACS, while bulk CD8+ and CD4+ T cells were purified by magnetic negative isolation. Blood was collected in EDTA tubes and processed within 24 hours, with PBMCs isolated through density gradient centrifugation. PBMCs intended for TCR sequencing were cryopreserved in liquid nitrogen and were subsequently thawed in a 37 degrees C water bath. The sorted or isolated CD4+, CD8+ and CD8+ TEMRA cells reached a purity of at least 90%. Results the study describes overall, beyond this receptor: The TCR sequencing and HLA analysis was acknowledged to have included a relatively small number of individuals.

In the germline V gene (reference sequence), CDR1 corresponds to SSHAT and CDR2 to FNYEAQ. From its cysteine to its phenylalanine, the CDR3 spans 15 amino acids. Only the CDR3 DNA is retained, 45 bases long and in frame from the first base. RNA was extracted using the RNeasy kit, and about 0.5 to 1 microgram was reverse transcribed with random hexamers. The immunoSEQ multiplex PCR assay, covering 54 Vbeta and 13 Jbeta segments, was used to amplify TCR beta CDR3 regions. To correct PCR amplification bias, a synthetic template baseline was used for both primer optimization and computational correction. The original pipeline was this. Reads were assigned to V, D and J genes according to IMGT and analyzed in immunoSEQ Analyzer, with only productive sequences retained. Clonality was calculated as one minus the Shannon entropy normalized by log2 of the number of productive unique sequences. For each patient and control, public and private clones were evaluated within the 100 most prevalent clones. Clones were defined as Susac-specific when absent from the healthy and MS cohorts, from about 1,100 published viral clones and from other ImmuneACCESS disease sequences. The public reads were quality trimmed at Q25 with fastp and then assembled into clones with MiXCR by TCRdb, keeping productive beta chains. For every CDR3 protein sequence, its rows merge into one entry that carries the most common genes and DNA. What appears here as the V and J calls and clone size reflects TCRdb's work, not the paper's. The sample records fewer than 250,000 distinct CDR3 sequences, 93% of which are singletons. The leading ten clones occupy 0.1% of the sample.

Recombination joined TRBV7-7 with TRBJ2-1; the D gene is not confidently resolved. This clonotype was sampled from a human donor in good health. Input material: CD4+ T cells from PBMCs. The CDR3 here reads CASSLKPGDYNEQFF. The sequenced DNA: TGTGCTAGCAGCTTAAAGCCTGGGGATTACAATGAGCAGTTCTTC.